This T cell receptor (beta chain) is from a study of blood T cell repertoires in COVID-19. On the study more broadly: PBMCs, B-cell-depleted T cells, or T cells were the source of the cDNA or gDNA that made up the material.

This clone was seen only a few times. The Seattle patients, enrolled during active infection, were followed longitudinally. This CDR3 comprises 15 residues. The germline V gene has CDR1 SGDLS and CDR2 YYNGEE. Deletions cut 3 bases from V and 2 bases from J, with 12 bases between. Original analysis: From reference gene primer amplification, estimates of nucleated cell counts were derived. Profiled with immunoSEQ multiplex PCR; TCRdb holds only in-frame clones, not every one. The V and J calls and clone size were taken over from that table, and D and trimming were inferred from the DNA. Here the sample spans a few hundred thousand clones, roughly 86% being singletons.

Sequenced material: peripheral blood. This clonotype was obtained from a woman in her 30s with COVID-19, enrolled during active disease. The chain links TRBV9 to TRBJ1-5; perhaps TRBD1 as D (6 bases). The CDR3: CASSATGGGNQPQHF. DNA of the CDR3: TGTGCCAGCAGCGCGACAGGTGGAGGCAATCAGCCCCAGCATTTT.